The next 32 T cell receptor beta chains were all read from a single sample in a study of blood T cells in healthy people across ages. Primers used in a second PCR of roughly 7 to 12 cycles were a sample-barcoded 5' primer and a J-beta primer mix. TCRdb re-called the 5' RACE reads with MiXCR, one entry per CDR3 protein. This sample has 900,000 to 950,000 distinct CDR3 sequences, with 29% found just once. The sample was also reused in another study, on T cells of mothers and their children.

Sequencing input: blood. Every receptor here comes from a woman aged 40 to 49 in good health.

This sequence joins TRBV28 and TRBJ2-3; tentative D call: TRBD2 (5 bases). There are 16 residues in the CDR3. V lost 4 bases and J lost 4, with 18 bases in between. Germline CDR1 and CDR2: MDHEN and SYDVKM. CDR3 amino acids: CASSSPSLALADTQYF. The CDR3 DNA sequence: TGTGCCAGCAGTTCCCCCTCCCTAGCTTTAGCAGATACGCAGTATTTT.

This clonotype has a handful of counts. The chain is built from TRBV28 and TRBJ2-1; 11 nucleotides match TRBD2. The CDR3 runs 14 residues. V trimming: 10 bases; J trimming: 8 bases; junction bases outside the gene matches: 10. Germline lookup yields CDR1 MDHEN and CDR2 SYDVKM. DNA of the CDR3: TGTGCCATAACGTTAGCGGGGGGGTCCTATGAGCAGTTCTTC. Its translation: CAITLAGGSYEQFF.

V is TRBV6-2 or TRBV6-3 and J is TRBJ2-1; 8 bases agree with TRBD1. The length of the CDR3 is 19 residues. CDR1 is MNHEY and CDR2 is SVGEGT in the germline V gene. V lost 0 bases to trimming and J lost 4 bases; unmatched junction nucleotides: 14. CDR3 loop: CASSYSTAGQGHLYNEQFF. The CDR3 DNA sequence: TGTGCCAGCAGTTACTCGACGGCCGGACAGGGACACCTATACAATGAGCAGTTCTTC.

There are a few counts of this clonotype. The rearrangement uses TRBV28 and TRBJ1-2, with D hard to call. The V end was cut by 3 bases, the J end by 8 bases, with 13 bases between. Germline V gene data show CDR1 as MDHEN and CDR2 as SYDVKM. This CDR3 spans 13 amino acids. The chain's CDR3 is CASSFGVMEGYTF. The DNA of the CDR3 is TGTGCCAGCAGTTTTGGAGTGATGGAAGGCTACACCTTC.

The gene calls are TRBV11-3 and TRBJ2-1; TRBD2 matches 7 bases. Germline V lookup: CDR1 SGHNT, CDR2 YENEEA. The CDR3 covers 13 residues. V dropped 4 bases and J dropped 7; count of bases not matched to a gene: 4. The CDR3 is CASSWTSRNEQFF. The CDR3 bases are TGTGCCAGCAGCTGGACTAGTCGGAATGAGCAGTTCTTC.

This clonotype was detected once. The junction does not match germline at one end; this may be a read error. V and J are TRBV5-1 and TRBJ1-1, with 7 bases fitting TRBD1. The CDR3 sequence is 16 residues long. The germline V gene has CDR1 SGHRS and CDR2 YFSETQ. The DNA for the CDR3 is TGCGCCAGCAGCTTGGCCGGGGGACAGAGGGTGGCTGAAGTTTTCTTT. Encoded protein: CASSLAGGQRVAEVFF. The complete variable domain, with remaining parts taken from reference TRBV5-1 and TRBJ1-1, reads KAGVTQTPRYLIKTRGQQVTLSCSPISGHRSVSWYQQTPGQGLQFLFEYFSETQRNKGNFPGRFSGRQFSNSRSEMNVSTLELGDSALYLCASSLAGGQRVAEVFFGQGTRLTVV.

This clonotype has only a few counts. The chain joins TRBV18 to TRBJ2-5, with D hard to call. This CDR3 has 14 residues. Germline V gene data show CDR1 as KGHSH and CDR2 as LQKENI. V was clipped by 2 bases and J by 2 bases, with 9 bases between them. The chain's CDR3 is CASSPTTPQETQYF. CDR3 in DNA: TGTGCCAGCTCACCAACGACGCCACAAGAGACCCAGTACTTC.

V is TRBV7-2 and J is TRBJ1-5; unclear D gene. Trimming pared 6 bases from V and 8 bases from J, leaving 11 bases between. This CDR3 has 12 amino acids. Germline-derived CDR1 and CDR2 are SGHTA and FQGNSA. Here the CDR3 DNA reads TGTGCCAGCAGAGAGGGAGCGGAGCCCCAGCATTTT. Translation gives CASREGAEPQHF.

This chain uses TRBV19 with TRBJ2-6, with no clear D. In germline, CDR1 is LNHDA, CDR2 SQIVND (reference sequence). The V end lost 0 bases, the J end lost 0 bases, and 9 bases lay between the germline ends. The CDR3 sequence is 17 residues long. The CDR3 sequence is CASSIEGHSSGANVLTF. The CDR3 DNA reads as TGTGCCAGTAGTATAGAGGGCCACAGCTCTGGGGCCAACGTCCTGACTTTC.

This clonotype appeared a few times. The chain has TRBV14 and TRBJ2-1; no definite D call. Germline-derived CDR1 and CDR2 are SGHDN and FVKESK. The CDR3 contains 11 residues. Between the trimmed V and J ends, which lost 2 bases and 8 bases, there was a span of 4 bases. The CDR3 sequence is CASSQSHEQFF. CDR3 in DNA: TGTGCCAGCAGCCAAAGCCATGAGCAGTTCTTC.

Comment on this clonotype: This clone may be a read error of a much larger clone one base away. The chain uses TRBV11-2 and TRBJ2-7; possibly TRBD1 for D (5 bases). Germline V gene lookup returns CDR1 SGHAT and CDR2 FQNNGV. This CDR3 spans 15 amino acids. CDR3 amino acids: CTSSLEKGAGYVQYF. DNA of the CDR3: TGTACCAGCAGCTTAGAAAAAGGGGCAGGGTATGTGCAGTACTTC.

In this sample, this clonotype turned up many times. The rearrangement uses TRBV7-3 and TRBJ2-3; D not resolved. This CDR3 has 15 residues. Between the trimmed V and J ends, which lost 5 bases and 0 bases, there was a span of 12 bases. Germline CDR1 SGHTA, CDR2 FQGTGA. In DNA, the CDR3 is TGTGCCAGCAGCATAATCGGCGGTAGCACAGATACGCAGTATTTT. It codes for CASSIIGGSTDTQYF. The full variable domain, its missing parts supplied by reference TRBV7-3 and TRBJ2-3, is GAGVSQTPSNKVTEKGKYVELRCDPISGHTALYWYRQSLGQGPEFLIYFQGTGAADDSGLPNDRFFAVRPEGSVSTLKIQRTERGDSAVYLCASSIIGGSTDTQYFGPGTRLTVL.

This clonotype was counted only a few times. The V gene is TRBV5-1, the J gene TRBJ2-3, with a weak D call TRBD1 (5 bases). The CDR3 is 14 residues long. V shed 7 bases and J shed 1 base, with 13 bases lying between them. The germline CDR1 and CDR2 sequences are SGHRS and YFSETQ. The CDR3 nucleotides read TGCGCCAGCCTAGAAGGGGCGGGCACAGATACGCAGTATTTT. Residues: CASLEGAGTDTQYF.

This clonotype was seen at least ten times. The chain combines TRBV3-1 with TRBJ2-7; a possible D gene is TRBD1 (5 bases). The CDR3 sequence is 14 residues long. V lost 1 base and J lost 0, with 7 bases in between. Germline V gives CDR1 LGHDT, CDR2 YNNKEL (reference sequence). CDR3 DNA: TGTGCCAGCAGCCAAGGACAGATCTCCTACGAGCAGTACTTC. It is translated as CASSQGQISYEQYF.

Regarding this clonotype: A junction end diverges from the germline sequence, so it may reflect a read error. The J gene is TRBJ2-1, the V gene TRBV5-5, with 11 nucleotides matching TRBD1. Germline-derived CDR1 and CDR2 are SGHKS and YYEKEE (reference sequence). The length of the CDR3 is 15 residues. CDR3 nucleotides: TGTGCCAGCAGCTGGGGACAGGGGGTCTCGGGTGAGCAGGACTTC. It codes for CASSWGQGVSGEQDF.

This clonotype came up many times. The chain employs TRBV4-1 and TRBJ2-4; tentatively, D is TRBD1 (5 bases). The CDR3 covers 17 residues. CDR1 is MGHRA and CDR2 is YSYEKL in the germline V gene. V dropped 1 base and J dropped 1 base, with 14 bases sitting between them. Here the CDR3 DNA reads TGCGCCAGCAGCCAAGCTTTTACAGGATCGGCCAAAAACATTCAGTACTTC. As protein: CASSQAFTGSAKNIQYF.

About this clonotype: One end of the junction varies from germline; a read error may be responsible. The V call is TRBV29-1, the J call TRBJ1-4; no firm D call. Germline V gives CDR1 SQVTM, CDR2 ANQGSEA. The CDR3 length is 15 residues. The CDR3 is CSVEDPRLGGEKRFF. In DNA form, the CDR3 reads TGCAGCGTTGAAGATCCACGATTAGGAGGTGAAAAACGGTTTTTT. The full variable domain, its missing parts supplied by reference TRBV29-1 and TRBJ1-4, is SAVISQKPSRDICQRGTSLTIQCQVDSQVTMMFWYRQQPGQSLTLIATANQGSEATYESGFVIDKFPISRPNLTFSTLTVSNMSPEDSSIYLCSVEDPRLGGEKRFFGSGTQLSVL.

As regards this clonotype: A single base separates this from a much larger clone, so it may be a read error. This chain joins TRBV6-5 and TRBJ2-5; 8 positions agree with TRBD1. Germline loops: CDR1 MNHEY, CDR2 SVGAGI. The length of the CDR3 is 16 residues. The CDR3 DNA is TGTGCCAGCGGTTACGGCCTGGGGACAGGTCAAGAGACCCAGTACTTC. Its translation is CASGYGLGTGQETQYF.

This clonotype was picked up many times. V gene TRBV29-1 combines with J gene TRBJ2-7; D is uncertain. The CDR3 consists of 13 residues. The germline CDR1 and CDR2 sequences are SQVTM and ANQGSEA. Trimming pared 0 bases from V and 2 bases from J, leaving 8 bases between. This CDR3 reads CSVEDTLTYEQYF. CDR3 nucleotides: TGCAGCGTTGAAGACACGCTTACCTACGAGCAGTACTTC.

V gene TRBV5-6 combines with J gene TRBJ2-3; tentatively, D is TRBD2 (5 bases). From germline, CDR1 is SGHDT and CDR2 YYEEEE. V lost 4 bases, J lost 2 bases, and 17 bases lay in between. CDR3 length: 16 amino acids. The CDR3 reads CASSQRPGGFTDTQYF. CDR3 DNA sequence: TGTGCCAGCAGCCAGAGACCTGGAGGCTTCACAGATACGCAGTATTTT.

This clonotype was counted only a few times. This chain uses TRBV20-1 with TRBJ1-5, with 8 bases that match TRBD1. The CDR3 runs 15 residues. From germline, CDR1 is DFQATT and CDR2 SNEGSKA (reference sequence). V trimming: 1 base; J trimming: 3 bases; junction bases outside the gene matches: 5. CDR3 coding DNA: TGCAGTGCTAGAGCCGGACAGGGCCACAATCAGCCCCAGCATTTT. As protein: CSARAGQGHNQPQHF.

The CDR3 region has the DNA TGTGCCAGTCTCAGGGGGCGAACAGATACGCAGTATTTT. Translated: CASLRGRTDTQYF. The chain couples TRBV2 to TRBJ2-3, with 8 bases lining up with TRBD1. The CDR3 is 13 residues long. The V segment lost 9 bases and the J segment 3 bases; nucleotides outside the gene matches: 5. Per the germline V gene, CDR1 is SNHLY and CDR2 is FYNNEI.

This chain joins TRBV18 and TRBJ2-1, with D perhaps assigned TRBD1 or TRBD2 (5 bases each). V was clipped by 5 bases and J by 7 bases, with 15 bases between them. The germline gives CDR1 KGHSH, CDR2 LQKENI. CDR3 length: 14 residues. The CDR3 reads CASSSGHWENEQFF. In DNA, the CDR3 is TGTGCCAGCTCATCGGGGCACTGGGAGAATGAGCAGTTCTTC.

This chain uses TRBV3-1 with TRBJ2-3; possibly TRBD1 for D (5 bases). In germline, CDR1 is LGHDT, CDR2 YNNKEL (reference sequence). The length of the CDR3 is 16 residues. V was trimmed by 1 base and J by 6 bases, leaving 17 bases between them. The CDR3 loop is CASSQGPGRAGDTQYF. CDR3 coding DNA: TGTGCCAGCAGCCAAGGGCCAGGGCGTGCCGGGGATACGCAGTATTTT.

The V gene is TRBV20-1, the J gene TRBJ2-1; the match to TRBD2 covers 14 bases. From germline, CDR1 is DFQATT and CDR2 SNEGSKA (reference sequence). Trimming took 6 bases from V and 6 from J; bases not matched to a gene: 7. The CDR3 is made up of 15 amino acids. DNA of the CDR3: TGCAGTGCCCTAAGACTAGCGGGGGGGTCCAATGAGCAGTTCTTC. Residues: CSALRLAGGSNEQFF.

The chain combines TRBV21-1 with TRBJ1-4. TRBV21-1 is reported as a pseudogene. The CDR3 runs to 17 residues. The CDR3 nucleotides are TGTGCCAGCAGCAAAGGGGGTAGAGGGACAACTAATGAAAAACTGTTTTTT. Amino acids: CASSKGGRGTTNEKLFF.

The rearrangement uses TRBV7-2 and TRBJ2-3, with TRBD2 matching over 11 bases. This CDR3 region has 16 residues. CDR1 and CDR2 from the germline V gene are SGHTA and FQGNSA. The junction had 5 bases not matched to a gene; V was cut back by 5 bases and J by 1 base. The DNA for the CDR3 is TGTGCCAGCAGCGGATCACTAGCGGGGGGCACAGATACGCAGTATTTT. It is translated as CASSGSLAGGTDTQYF.

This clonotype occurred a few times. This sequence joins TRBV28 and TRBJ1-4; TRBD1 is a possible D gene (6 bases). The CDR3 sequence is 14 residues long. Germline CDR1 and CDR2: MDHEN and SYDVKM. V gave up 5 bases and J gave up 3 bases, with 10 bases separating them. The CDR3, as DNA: TGTGCCAGCAGTGGGACACCATCTAATGAAAAACTGTTTTTT. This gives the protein CASSGTPSNEKLFF.

CDR3: CSARFRDYNEQFF. CDR3 bases: TGCAGTGCTAGATTCCGGGACTACAATGAGCAGTTCTTC. J is TRBJ2-1 and V is TRBV20-1; TRBD2 is a possible D gene (5 bases). Trimming stripped 2 bases from V and 3 bases from J, with 8 bases between. CDR3 length: 13 residues. The germline gives CDR1 DFQATT, CDR2 SNEGSKA (reference sequence).

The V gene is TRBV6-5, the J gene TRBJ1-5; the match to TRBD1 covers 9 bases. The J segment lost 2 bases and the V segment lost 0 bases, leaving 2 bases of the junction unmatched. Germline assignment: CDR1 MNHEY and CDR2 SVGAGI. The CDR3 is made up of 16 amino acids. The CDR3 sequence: CASSYSGTGRNQPQHF. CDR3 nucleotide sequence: TGTGCCAGCAGTTACTCGGGGACAGGGCGCAATCAGCCCCAGCATTTT.

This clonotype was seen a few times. As DNA, the CDR3 is TGCGCCAGCACCCCGGCAGCACCCGGCTCCTACGAGCAGTACTTC. It is translated as CASTPAAPGSYEQYF. V gene TRBV5-1 combines with J gene TRBJ2-7; no reliable D call. The CDR3 sequence is 15 residues long. Germline V gene data show CDR1 as SGHRS and CDR2 as YFSETQ. Trimming took 6 bases from V and 0 from J, leaving 16 bases between them. Drawing the rest from reference TRBV5-1 and TRBJ2-7, the complete variable domain is KAGVTQTPRYLIKTRGQQVTLSCSPISGHRSVSWYQQTPGQGLQFLFEYFSETQRNKGNFPGRFSGRQFSNSRSEMNVSTLELGDSALYLCASTPAAPGSYEQYFGPGTRLTVT.

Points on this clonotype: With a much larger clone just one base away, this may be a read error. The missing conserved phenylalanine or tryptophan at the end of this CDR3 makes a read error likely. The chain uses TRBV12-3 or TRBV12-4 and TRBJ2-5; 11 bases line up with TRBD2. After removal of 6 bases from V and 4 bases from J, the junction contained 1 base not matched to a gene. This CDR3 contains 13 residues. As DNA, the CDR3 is TGTGCCAGCAGGGGGACTAGCGGAGAGACCCAGTACCTC. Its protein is CASRGTSGETQYL.